The present T cell receptor beta chain was sequenced within a study of blood T cells in healthy people across ages. General study points: Diversity figures based on one million T cells were deemed too low. Researchers said unsorted PBMCs prevented a conclusive naive versus antigen-experienced comparison.

Primers used in a second PCR of roughly 6 to 11 cycles were a sample-barcoded 5' primer and a J-beta primer mix. Every cDNA was tagged by a template-switch adaptor with 12 random nucleotides. Each CDR3 protein is one row after TCRdb ran MiXCR on the 5' RACE reads. The data hold over 1.5 million distinct CDR3 sequences, with 40% to 55% observed a single time. V was pared by 7 bases and J by 0 bases, with 7 bases of the junction left unmatched. The CDR3 loop spans 15 amino acids. Only a few counts were recorded for this clonotype. Its cognate antigen is unknown. The clonotype originates from a woman in her thirties or forties in good health. The J gene is TRBJ2-3, the V gene TRBV12-3 or TRBV12-4, with 7 bases aligning to TRBD2. Sequencing input: blood. CDR3 region: CASTPGLLSTDTQYF. The CDR3 nucleotides are TGTGCCAGCACCCCGGGACTACTCAGCACAGATACGCAGTATTTT.